The present TCR beta chain was sequenced within a study of T cell responses to AZD1222 COVID-19 vaccine. Overall study: Second-dose groups at about 4 or about 12 weeks were pooled. Study conclusions and caveats: Close to half of all spike-specific TCRs reportedly target regions of the variants that are unmutated. Spike-wide vaccine-associated CD4 TCRs dominated at 160-218 and 743-854. The donor group comprised mostly white British people and more females; the analysis possibly underestimated clonal diversity.

Method: immunoSEQ multiplex PCR; TCRdb's copy keeps in-frame clones and lacks some. The sample has about 150,000 clones, 90% to 95% seen once. A word on this clone: Antigen unknown.

The origin of this receptor is an adult in good health. The sample in question was peripheral blood, obtained on day 0 of AZD1222 vaccination.

Here the CDR3 reads CASSKVFPIGDLHSNQPQHF. CDR3 bases: TGTGCCAGCAGCAAAGTATTTCCAATAGGGGACCTTCATAGCAATCAGCCCCAGCATTTT. The gene calls are TRBV21-1 and TRBJ1-5. TRBV21-1 represents a pseudogene. The CDR3 contains 20 residues.